Reported below is one T cell receptor (beta chain). The specificity of this receptor is unknown. Per-base qualities were not stored, and no clone one base away is much larger. This sample is part of a study of T cells after yellow fever vaccination (dated by TCRdb to the late 2010s). With respect to the entire study: Libraries from fractions with low cell numbers were prepared with the SMART-Seq v4 Ultra Low Input RNA kit. Two healthy male donors, one aged 18 to 30 and one aged 30 to 39 years, were included in the cohort. Blood samples were taken at several timepoints before and after primary and secondary immunization, and bulk PBMC replicates and cell subsets were isolated. To track T-cell clones before and after primary and booster YFV17D yellow fever vaccination, bulk TCR alpha and beta repertoires were sequenced longitudinally.

Broader findings and caveats from the paper: A small fraction of clonotypes showed up in both the CD4 and CD8 compartments, probably as a result of convergent recombination. Computational filtering was needed because FACS-sorted repertoires could contain abundant contaminating clonotypes from the bulk population. The secondary T-cell response was weaker than the primary response but faster, peaking on day 5 instead of day 15. The study included only a couple of donors, which limits how far the findings can be generalized. Most clones expanded after primary vaccination were re-detected after the booster (96% of CD4 and around 88% of CD8), suggesting broad memory maintenance.

In the paper's terms, the treatment or condition label means: live attenuated yellow fever vaccine strain. Two biological replicates of bulk PBMCs were collected at each blood-draw timepoint. PBMCs were isolated from peripheral blood using a standard Ficoll-Paque protocol. TriZol was used to extract RNA from bulk PBMCs, from CD4 and CD8 fractions, and from dextramer-positive and dextramer-negative fractions. Synthesis of TCR cDNA relied on 5'RACE template switching, a step that introduced a universal primer site along with unique molecular identifiers. Priming for cDNA synthesis came from both the TCR alpha and TCR beta constant segments. Library amplification involved two PCR steps, and the second step added sample barcodes and sequencing adapters. Libraries were sequenced on Illumina HiSeq 2500 (2x100 bp) or NovaSeq (2x150 bp). Per the authors' processing: MIGEC was used to demultiplex reads and collapse the reads into UMI consensus sequences, and MiXCR was used for V(D)J alignment. Vaccine-responding clonotypes were identified with edgeR using replicate PBMC samples, with FDR below 0.01 and a log2 fold change above 5 up to day 15 being required. Each bulk clonotype received a CD4 or CD8 identity based on whether the sequenced CD4 or CD8 repertoire contained that clonotype at higher abundance. TCRdb itself trimmed the public reads at Q25 with fastp, ran MiXCR and retained productive beta chains. For every CDR3 protein sequence, its rows merge into one entry that carries the most common genes and DNA. The V and J calls come from TCRdb's annotation, not from the publication. The sample table contains 500,000 to 550,000 distinct CDR3 sequences; only one count was recorded for around a fifth of them. Together, the top ten hold about 17% of the sample.

Sequencing was performed on PBMCs, taken approximately 20 days after the first yellow fever vaccination. The TCR sequence derives from a man younger than 35 who received the YFV17D yellow fever vaccine.

The CDR3 reads as follows: CASSETFNSPLHF. In nucleotides, the sequence is TGTGCCAGCAGCGAAACCTTCAATTCACCCCTCCACTTT. The V gene is TRBV7-2 and the J gene is TRBJ1-6; no D gene is confidently identified. Its CDR3 holds 13 amino acids, cysteine through phenylalanine. The CDR3 DNA has 39 bases and is translated from base 1. The V and J ends are trimmed by 5 bases and 7 bases, leaving 9 bases between them. CDR1 SGHTA and CDR2 FQGNSA were looked up in the germline V gene.